The 14 T cell receptor beta chains below were found in one sample sequenced in a study of memory CD4+ T cells and cytomegalovirus serostatus. The sort gate was single viable CD3+CD4+CD8-CD45RO+ cells for memory CD4+ T cells. Some clones are missing from TCRdb's copy, which holds only in-frame ones; the method was immunoSEQ multiplex PCR. The profile covers tens of thousands of clones, with around three quarters appearing a single time and 1% to 1.3% taken by the ten largest. The sample taken for sequencing was memory CD4+ T cells from blood. These receptors all come from an adult in good health and CMV-seronegative.

CDR3 in DNA: TGTGCCAGCCTCGGCGGGGTGTCAGAGACCCAGTACTTC. This translates into CASLGGVSETQYF. This chain connects TRBV2 to TRBJ2-5; D may be TRBD2 (6 bases). CDR1 is SNHLY and CDR2 is FYNNEI in the germline V gene. V was clipped by 8 bases and J by 4 bases, with 14 bases between them. CDR3 size: 13 residues.

This clone is medium-sized (0.01 to 0.1%) in the sample. The J gene is TRBJ1-3, the V gene TRBV5-1; D gene unclear. This CDR3 is 15 amino acids long. Germline CDR1 is SGHRS and CDR2 is YFSETQ. The ends were cut back, 0 bases at V and 2 bases at J, with 9 bases in the middle. This CDR3 reads CASSLAGSAGNTIYF. DNA for the CDR3: TGCGCCAGCAGCTTGGCTGGCTCCGCTGGAAACACCATATATTTT.

The CDR3 sequence: CASSEGILGTNQFF. The CDR3 nucleotides are TGTGCCAGCAGTGAAGGAATTTTAGGGACGAACCAGTTCTTC. J is TRBJ2-1 and V is TRBV2, with D perhaps matching TRBD1 or TRBD2 (5 bases each). Trimming left V 1 base short and J 13 bases short, with 17 bases between. Germline V lookup: CDR1 SNHLY, CDR2 FYNNEI. The CDR3 has 14 amino acids.

The gene calls are TRBV10-3 and TRBJ2-5; 11 nucleotides match TRBD2. The CDR3 sequence is 19 residues long. Trimming removed 2 bases from V and 0 bases from J; junction bases left unmatched: 11. Germline lookup yields CDR1 ENHRY and CDR2 SYGVKD. CDR3 region: CAISEEPGLAETYQETQYF. CDR3 in DNA: TGTGCCATCAGTGAGGAGCCGGGACTAGCGGAGACGTACCAAGAGACCCAGTACTTC.

The gene calls are TRBV11-3 and TRBJ2-7; perhaps D is TRBD1 or TRBD2 (6 bases each). Trimming took off 5 bases at V and 3 bases at J, with 17 bases between the two ends. The CDR3 sequence is 15 residues long. Germline lookup yields CDR1 SGHNT and CDR2 YENEEA. The CDR3 DNA reads TGTGCCAGCAGCAAGGGGGGCCCTGGAGGCTACGAGCAGTACTTC. Translating it yields CASSKGGPGGYEQYF.

V usage is TRBV7-8 and J usage is TRBJ2-5; TRBD2 matches at 7 bases. Germline loops: CDR1 SGHVS, CDR2 FQNEAQ. V lost 0 bases to trimming and J lost 5 bases; unmatched junction nucleotides: 9. This CDR3 spans 16 amino acids. CDR3 amino acids: CASSLAEPSGGETQYF. The DNA for the CDR3 is TGTGCCAGCAGCTTAGCGGAACCTAGCGGTGGCGAGACCCAGTACTTC.

The chain is built from TRBV7-3 and TRBJ1-1, with TRBD1 identical over 9 bases. In germline, CDR1 is SGHTA, CDR2 FQGTGA. The V gene end was trimmed by 1 base and the J gene end by 11 bases; junction bases not matched to a gene: 11. This CDR3 has 15 amino acids. The CDR3 DNA follows: TGTGCCAGCAGCTTAAACGGGGGACAGGGTATGATGGCTTTCTTT. It specifies CASSLNGGQGMMAFF.

The chain is built from TRBV5-4 and TRBJ2-7, with D maybe TRBD2 (5 bases). Germline V CDR1 and CDR2: SGHNT, YYREEE (reference sequence). V lost 0 bases and J lost 1, with 8 bases in between. The CDR3 is 14 amino acids. In DNA form, the CDR3 reads TGTGCCAGCAGCTTGGATAGCGCATCCTACGAGCAGTACTTC. Protein: CASSLDSASYEQYF. The variable domain in full, with the rest retrieved from reference TRBV5-4 and TRBJ2-7, is ETGVTQSPTHLIKTRGQQVTLRCSSQSGHNTVSWYQQALGQGPQFIFQYYREEENGRGNFPPRFSGLQFPNYSSELNVNALELDDSALYLCASSLDSASYEQYFGPGTRLTVT.

The table lists this clone with a few counts. The rearrangement joins TRBV18 to TRBJ1-1; D possibly corresponds to TRBD1 (6 bases). The CDR3 runs to 14 residues. In germline, CDR1 is KGHSH, CDR2 LQKENI. V gave up 4 bases and J gave up 2 bases, with 11 bases separating them. The CDR3 sequence: CASSLGHLNTEAFF. The CDR3 coding sequence is TGTGCCAGCTCACTGGGACACCTTAACACTGAAGCTTTCTTT.

The genes are TRBV11-2 and TRBJ1-2; 7 bases match TRBD1. Trimming removed 4 bases from V and 0 bases from J; junction bases left unmatched: 17. The CDR3 sequence is 19 residues long. The germline V gene has CDR1 SGHAT and CDR2 FQNNGV. CDR3 residues: CASSYRPIFGQAANYGYTF. Here the CDR3 DNA reads TGTGCCAGCAGCTACAGACCGATATTTGGACAGGCTGCTAACTATGGCTACACCTTC.

This chain uses TRBV12-5 with TRBJ2-2, with D perhaps TRBD1 (6 bases). Germline V gene data show CDR1 as LGHNT and CDR2 as FRNRAP. The CDR3 loop spans 15 amino acids. V shed 4 bases and J shed 7 bases, with 16 bases lying between them. Written as DNA, the CDR3 is TGTGCTAGTGGTTCCATGATACAGGGATACGGGGAGCTGTTTTTT. The encoded protein is CASGSMIQGYGELFF.

The chain has TRBV11-2 and TRBJ2-1; the D is unclear. Germline-derived CDR1 and CDR2 are SGHAT and FQNNGV. The V end was cut by 1 base, the J end by 7 bases, with 5 bases between. The CDR3 is made up of 12 amino acids. The CDR3 here is CASSLVGNEQFF. The CDR3 bases are TGTGCCAGCAGCTTAGTCGGAAATGAGCAGTTCTTC.

V and J are TRBV6-6 and TRBJ2-3, with TRBD1 as a possible D gene (5 bases). Looked up from germline, CDR1 is MNHNY and CDR2 is SVGAGI (reference sequence). V was pared by 2 bases and J by 2 bases, with 8 bases between. This CDR3 has 14 residues. CDR3 nucleotides: TGTGCCAGCAGTTACAGGGGATCCACAGATACGCAGTATTTT. It codes for CASSYRGSTDTQYF.

J is TRBJ1-1 and V is TRBV5-8, with 10 positions matching TRBD1. The CDR3 sequence is 11 residues long. The junction had 3 bases not matched to a gene; V was cut back by 6 bases and J by 10 bases. CDR1 is SGHTS, CDR2 YDEGEE, per germline. In DNA, the CDR3 is TGTGCCAGCACACGGACAGGGGGAGCTTTCTTT. It yields the protein CASTRTGGAFF. Complete variable domain (other parts from reference TRBV5-8 and TRBJ1-1): EAGVTQSPTHLIKTRGQQATLRCSPISGHTSVYWYQQALGLGLQFLLWYDEGEERNRGNFPPRFSGRQFPNYSSELNVNALELEDSALYLCASTRTGGAFFGQGTRLTVV.